This T cell receptor (beta chain) was observed in a study of blood T cell repertoires in COVID-19. Produced via immunoSEQ multiplex PCR; TCRdb's table is partial and in-frame only. The data contain 200,000 to 250,000 clones, 80% of them singletons. The CDR3 is 11 amino acids. Germline V CDR1 and CDR2: MNHEY, SMNVEV (reference sequence). Trimming stripped 4 bases from V and 3 bases from J, with 4 bases between. The sequenced sample was PBMCs or T cells enriched from blood (not recorded which). This clonotype was sampled from a young man with acute COVID-19. This sequence joins TRBV27 and TRBJ2-7; D remains ambiguous. The CDR3 coding sequence is TGTGCCAGCAGTTCCAACTACGAGCAGTACTTC. Translating it yields CASSSNYEQYF.